This T cell receptor beta chain appears in the sequencing data of a study of blood T cells in healthy people across ages. Findings and limits, study-wide: Unsorted PBMCs ruled out conclusive naive versus antigen-experienced comparison.

Details on this clonotype: Its antigen is unidentified.

A J-beta primer mix and a sample-barcoded 5' primer were used in a second PCR of about 7 to 12 cycles. TCRdb analysed the 5' RACE reads with MiXCR anew, one entry per CDR3 protein. In the table there are around 1,500,000 distinct CDR3 sequences, roughly 30% of which are singletons. With 6 bases removed from V and 0 bases from J, the gap between germline ends came to 12 bases. This CDR3 region has 14 residues. Germline lookup yields CDR1 SNHLY and CDR2 FYNNEI. Individuals who donated were healthy Caucasians from Russia aged roughly 6 to 90. They isolated at least 7 million PBMCs from each sample. The chain carries TRBV2 and TRBJ2-7; no clear D gene. The sequenced sample was blood. The receptor was isolated from a woman in her 30s in good health. The CDR3 DNA reads TGTGCCAGCAGGGTCTGGAGCAACTCCTACGAGCAGTACTTC. This encodes CASRVWSNSYEQYF.